This T cell receptor (beta chain) was identified in a study of T cells in Graves' hyperthyroidism and ophthalmopathy. This CDR3 has 13 amino acids. Germline CDR1 and CDR2: MGHDK and SYGVNS. V was clipped by 1 base and J by 5 bases, with 9 bases between them. RNA transcripts were the template for amplifying TCR beta CDR3 regions. HTBI primers were used for first-round RT-PCR of the TCR CDR3. TCRdb re-derived calls from the multiplex PCR reads in MiXCR, one entry per CDR3 protein. The sample has more than 550,000 distinct CDR3 sequences; about 45% are singletons. Sequenced material: peripheral blood or thyroid tissue (not recorded which). The TCR originated in an adult man with Graves' disease, either hyperthyroidism or ophthalmopathy (not recorded which). The genes are TRBV25-1 and TRBJ2-7; a possible D gene is TRBD2 (5 bases). The CDR3 bases are TGTGCCAGCAGTGAATCCGCGCGGGACGAGCAGTACTTC. The encoded protein is CASSESARDEQYF.